Listed below are T cell receptor beta chains from one sample, sequenced in a study of control samples from healthy donors and cancer patients. Using immunoSEQ multiplex PCR, the repertoire was profiled, and TCRdb retains in-frame clones only, with some absent. The table includes some 82,000 clones, 75% to 85% detected once. The source material was PBMCs. Source of these receptors: a man aged 60-69 years with head and neck cancer. Both conserved end residues are part of each CDR3. The D gene is left open where the match is weak. Clone size is stated in some rows and not others, as once, few, many or a class when expanded.

DNA: TGTGCCAGTAGTATTTTTGGGACAGCCTCTGGAAACACCATATATTTT; CDR3: CASSIFGTASGNTIYF; J: TRBJ1-3; size: -; V: TRBV19; D: TRBD1
DNA: TGTGCCAGTAGTATCGAAACAGGGGGCGTGAGGGGTCTGAACACTGAAGCTTTCTTT; CDR3: CASSIETGGVRGLNTEAFF; J: TRBJ1-1; size: -; V: TRBV19; D: TRBD1
DNA: TGTGCCAGCAGCTCGGGACAGTCTAGGGGCTACACCTTC; CDR3: CASSSGQSRGYTF; J: TRBJ1-2; size: -; V: TRBV6-6; D: TRBD1
DNA: TGTGCCAGCAGCCAGTGGGACTCTGGGGCCAACGTCCTGACTTTC; CDR3: CASSQWDSGANVLTF; J: TRBJ2-6; size: -; V: TRBV4-2; D: -
DNA: TGTGCCAGCAGTTCCCCCAGCTCCTACGAGCAGTACTTC; CDR3: CASSSPSSYEQYF; J: TRBJ2-7; size: -; V: TRBV27; D: -
DNA: TGTGCCAGCAGCGTAGCGGCGGGAGTTGGGGAAAAACTGTTTTTT; CDR3: CASSVAAGVGEKLFF; J: TRBJ1-4; size: -; V: TRBV9; D: -
DNA: TGTGCCAGCAGTTTAAAGGGGATAAACACTGAAGCTTTCTTT; CDR3: CASSLKGINTEAFF; J: TRBJ1-1; size: -; V: TRBV27; D: -
DNA: TGTGCCAGTAGTATAACCCACCTACAGGTTGGGGCTTTCTTT; CDR3: CASSITHLQVGAFF; J: TRBJ1-1; size: -; V: TRBV19; D: -
DNA: TGTGCCACCGGACACCTTTATCAGCCCCAGCATTTT; CDR3: CATGHLYQPQHF; J: TRBJ1-5; size: few; V: TRBV24-1; D: -
DNA: TGTGCCACCCGACTAGCGGAGGGGAGGCACACCGGGGAGCTGTTTTTT; CDR3: CATRLAEGRHTGELFF; J: TRBJ2-2; size: -; V: TRBV10-3; D: TRBD2
DNA: TGTGCCAGCAGTCGACTAGCGAGCTCCTACGAGCAGTACTTC; CDR3: CASSRLASSYEQYF; J: TRBJ2-7; size: once; V: TRBV28; D: TRBD2
DNA: TGTGCCACCAGTGACGCCCCGGATACGCAGTATTTT; CDR3: CATSDAPDTQYF; J: TRBJ2-3; size: -; V: TRBV24-1; D: -
DNA: TGTGCCAGCAGCGCACCCGGGACAGGGACCTACGAGCAGTACTTC; CDR3: CASSAPGTGTYEQYF; J: TRBJ2-7; size: -; V: TRBV21-1; D: -
DNA: TGCGCCAGCAGCTTGGGGCTTACTAGCGGGAAGGGGGGCAATGAGCAGTTCTTC; CDR3: CASSLGLTSGKGGNEQFF; J: TRBJ2-1; size: few; V: TRBV5-1; D: TRBD2
DNA: TGCGCCAGCAGCTTGTATGTTGCCCTAGCGGGATTTGATGAGCAGTTCTTC; CDR3: CASSLYVALAGFDEQFF; J: TRBJ2-1; size: -; V: TRBV5-1; D: TRBD2
DNA: TGTGCCAGCCTCCGATCCGGGGCCACAGATACGCAGTATTTT; CDR3: CASLRSGATDTQYF; J: TRBJ2-3; size: -; V: TRBV2; D: -
DNA: TGTGCCAGCAGCTTGGAAGGGATACAGCCCCAGCATTTT; CDR3: CASSLEGIQPQHF; J: TRBJ1-5; size: -; V: TRBV7-9; D: -
DNA: TGTGCCAGCAGCTTGGTGGGCTTGAACACTGAAGCTTTCTTT; CDR3: CASSLVGLNTEAFF; J: TRBJ1-1; size: many; V: TRBV5-6; D: -
DNA: TGTGCCAGTAGTCACTCCCCCAAGATTACCTACGAGCAGTACTTC; CDR3: CASSHSPKITYEQYF; J: TRBJ2-7; size: once; V: TRBV19; D: -
DNA: TGCGCCAGCAGCACCGGGACAGGGAGAAACACCGGGGAGCTGTTTTTT; CDR3: CASSTGTGRNTGELFF; J: TRBJ2-2; size: -; V: TRBV5-1; D: TRBD1
DNA: TGTGCCAGCAGTCCCGGGGCCCACTACGAGCAGTACTTC; CDR3: CASSPGAHYEQYF; J: TRBJ2-7; size: -; V: TRBV28; D: -
DNA: TGTGCCAGCAGTGCTTTCCGGGGGGCGAACACTGAAGCTTTCTTT; CDR3: CASSAFRGANTEAFF; J: TRBJ1-1; size: -; V: TRBV25-1; D: -
DNA: TGTGCCAGCAGTACCCCGACTACGAACACAGATACGCAGTATTTT; CDR3: CASSTPTTNTDTQYF; J: TRBJ2-3; size: -; V: TRBV28; D: -
DNA: TGCAGCGTTGAAGATCGGGGGAACACTGAAGCTTTCTTT; CDR3: CSVEDRGNTEAFF; J: TRBJ1-1; size: -; V: TRBV29-1; D: -
DNA: TGTGCCAGCAGTTGGGGACAGGGTGGGAAACTGTTTTTT; CDR3: CASSWGQGGKLFF; J: TRBJ1-4; size: -; V: TRBV28; D: TRBD1
DNA: TGTGCCAGCAGCCAGGGAAGCGGGAGTGTCTACGAGCAGTACTTC; CDR3: CASSQGSGSVYEQYF; J: TRBJ2-7; size: -; V: TRBV3-1/TRBV3-2; D: TRBD2
DNA: TGTGCCAGCAGTGGGACAGGGGGCGGATATGGCTACACCTTC; CDR3: CASSGTGGGYGYTF; J: TRBJ1-2; size: -; V: TRBV28; D: TRBD1
DNA: TGTGCCATCAGTGGCTCTGGAAACACCATATATTTT; CDR3: CAISGSGNTIYF; J: TRBJ1-3; size: -; V: TRBV10-3; D: -
DNA: TGTGCCAGCAGTTTCACCGTACAGGGGGGGGATACGCAGTATTTT; CDR3: CASSFTVQGGDTQYF; J: TRBJ2-3; size: few; V: TRBV27; D: -
DNA: TGTGCCAGCAGTGAACGGTGGCAAATGGGAGGGGAGCTGTTTTTT; CDR3: CASSERWQMGGELFF; J: TRBJ2-2; size: -; V: TRBV2; D: -
DNA: TGCGCCAGCAGCGAGGGGAGCCAAGAGACCCAGTACTTC; CDR3: CASSEGSQETQYF; J: TRBJ2-5; size: -; V: TRBV5-1; D: -
DNA: TGTGCCAGCAGCACCGGGAGCCACTATGGCTACACCTTC; CDR3: CASSTGSHYGYTF; J: TRBJ1-2; size: once; V: TRBV7-2; D: -
DNA: TGTGCCAGCAGTCGGACAGAACACTACGAGCAGTACTTC; CDR3: CASSRTEHYEQYF; J: TRBJ2-7; size: -; V: TRBV6-5; D: -
DNA: TGTGCCAGCAGCCCTACCCCTAGCGGTTACAATGAGCAGTTCTTC; CDR3: CASSPTPSGYNEQFF; J: TRBJ2-1; size: -; V: TRBV28; D: TRBD2
DNA: TGTGCCAGCTCACCACCGAATGTGGGACAGTTCAATCAGCCCCAGCATTTT; CDR3: CASSPPNVGQFNQPQHF; J: TRBJ1-5; size: -; V: TRBV18; D: TRBD1
DNA: TGTGCCAGCGCTCTAGCGGGAGGTTCAGATACGCAGTATTTT; CDR3: CASALAGGSDTQYF; J: TRBJ2-3; size: -; V: TRBV19; D: TRBD2
DNA: TGTGCCAGCAGCAGGACCCCCCGGAGGGAAGAGACCCAGTACTTC; CDR3: CASSRTPRREETQYF; J: TRBJ2-5; size: -; V: TRBV3-1/TRBV3-2; D: -
DNA: TGTGCCAGCAGTTACCCGGGACAGGGTGGGGTGAATCAGCCCCAGCATTTT; CDR3: CASSYPGQGGVNQPQHF; J: TRBJ1-5; size: -; V: TRBV6-2/TRBV6-3; D: TRBD1
DNA: TGCGCCAGCAGCTTGGAGGAGGGAGTTGCGCAGTATTTT; CDR3: CASSLEEGVAQYF; J: TRBJ2-3; size: -; V: TRBV5-1; D: -
DNA: TGTGCCAGCAGCAGACTAGCGGGAGGTTCGAACACCGGGGAGCTGTTTTTT; CDR3: CASSRLAGGSNTGELFF; J: TRBJ2-2; size: -; V: TRBV7-9; D: TRBD2
DNA: TGTGCCAGCAGTTTATTCGGGACAGTGGATTCACCCCTCCACTTT; CDR3: CASSLFGTVDSPLHF; J: TRBJ1-6; size: -; V: TRBV27; D: TRBD1
DNA: TGTGCCAGCAGTGATGATAGCGGGAACTACAATGAGCAGTTCTTC; CDR3: CASSDDSGNYNEQFF; J: TRBJ2-1; size: -; V: TRBV2; D: TRBD2
DNA: TGTGCCAGCAGCTTGGTGCAAATGAACACTGAAGCTTTCTTT; CDR3: CASSLVQMNTEAFF; J: TRBJ1-1; size: once; V: TRBV5-5; D: -
DNA: TGCAGCGTTGACAGATGGGGGGTGGCTGAAGCTTTCTTT; CDR3: CSVDRWGVAEAFF; J: TRBJ1-1; size: -; V: TRBV29-1; D: -
DNA: TGTGCCAGCAGCCTTACTTGGTACAATGAGCAGTTCTTC; CDR3: CASSLTWYNEQFF; J: TRBJ2-1; size: -; V: TRBV6-5; D: -
DNA: TGCGCCAGCAGCTTCGCGGGTTCCAATGAGCAGTTCTTC; CDR3: CASSFAGSNEQFF; J: TRBJ2-1; size: -; V: TRBV5-1; D: -
DNA: TGTGCCAGCACCCAGACTCCTTCCGGGGAGCTGTTTTTT; CDR3: CASTQTPSGELFF; J: TRBJ2-2; size: -; V: TRBV2; D: -
DNA: TGCGCCAGCAGCTTGTCTGGCGGGAGTTTCAATGAGCAGTTCTTC; CDR3: CASSLSGGSFNEQFF; J: TRBJ2-1; size: -; V: TRBV5-1; D: TRBD2
DNA: TGTGCCAGCAGCCTCGGGACCCCTTCTGGGGCCAACGTCCTGACTTTC; CDR3: CASSLGTPSGANVLTF; J: TRBJ2-6; size: -; V: TRBV5-6; D: -